This TCR beta chain was retrieved from a study of early T cells in non-severe SARS-CoV-2 infection. Study context: Sequencing targeted bulk RNA from unsorted whole blood, leaving chains unpaired.

CDR3 size: 14 residues. Per germline, CDR1 LNHDA and CDR2 SQIVND (reference sequence). V was clipped by 6 bases and J by 5 bases; unmatched bases: 4. Unique molecular identifiers were affixed to single, distinct cDNA molecules. One entry per CDR3 protein results from TCRdb running MiXCR on the 5' RACE reads. The table records over 80,000 distinct CDR3 sequences, more than 13% of them present only once. This clonotype was seen a few times. This clonotype was sampled from an adult who was a healthcare worker with PCR-confirmed SARS-CoV-2 infection or an uninfected control (not recorded which). Material for sequencing was whole blood. V and J are TRBV19 and TRBJ1-2, with 12 bases matching TRBD1. CDR3 nucleotide sequence: TGTGCCAGTAGCGGGACAGGGGGCCATTATGGCTACACCTTC. As protein: CASSGTGGHYGYTF.